This T cell receptor (beta chain) was captured in a study of regulatory T cells in long-lasting Graves disease. The J segment lost 8 bases and the V segment lost 0 bases, leaving 7 bases of the junction unmatched. Germline V gives CDR1 LNHNV, CDR2 YYDKDF (reference sequence). The CDR3 length is 15 residues. Stated time point: newly diagnosed GD, antithyroid drugs for less than 3 months. From RNA extracted from PBMCs, the TCR library was made. Through Arm-PCR of CDR3 regions and iRepertoire HTBI primers, TCR beta libraries were built. From the multiplex PCR reads, TCRdb called clonotypes with MiXCR, one entry per CDR3 protein. The table has about 620,000 distinct CDR3 sequences, under 20% seen once. The same data also went into a second study, on T cells in Graves' hyperthyroidism and ophthalmopathy. As that report states: Blood samples included most of the expanded thyroid clonotypes exceeding 0.001.

This TCR was recovered from a woman under 40 with Graves disease. The sample was peripheral blood mononuclear cells (PBMCs), taken at new diagnosis, from a patient treated with antithyroid drugs. The gene calls are TRBV15 and TRBJ1-2; 9 bases agree with TRBD1. CDR3 protein: CATSRDLGQGGGYTF. The DNA for the CDR3 is TGTGCCACCAGCAGAGATCTGGGACAGGGCGGCGGCTACACCTTC.